One and the same sample provided the 4 T cell receptor beta chains below, sequenced in a study of OX40 agonist ivuxolimab in advanced cancers. Sequencing was performed with immunoSEQ multiplex PCR; in TCRdb, only in-frame clones are kept and a portion is missing. The sample contains 70,000 to 80,000 clones, approximately 86% of which appear only once. Sequenced material: CD4+ or CD8+ T cells sorted from blood, taken in a trial of the OX40 agonist ivuxolimab. These receptors came from an adult with an advanced solid tumor such as melanoma, head and neck, liver or kidney cancer.

V is TRBV6-6 and J is TRBJ1-4, with D tentatively TRBD1 (5 bases). The CDR3 has 13 amino acids. Per germline, CDR1 MNHNY and CDR2 SVGAGI (reference sequence). Trimming pared 6 bases from V and 7 bases from J, leaving 12 bases between. Here the CDR3 DNA reads TGTGCCAGCAGCCAGGGCAATAGTGAAAAACTGTTTTTT. It encodes CASSQGNSEKLFF.

In this sample, this clone turned up once. The chain couples TRBV21-1 to TRBJ1-1. TRBV21-1 is described as a pseudogene. The CDR3 sequence is 15 residues long. The CDR3 region is CASSKQTGLNTEAFF. The CDR3 region has the DNA TGTGCCAGCAGCAAACAGACGGGTTTGAACACTGAAGCTTTCTTT.

The rearrangement joins TRBV4-2 to TRBJ2-2; 7 bases are a match to TRBD1. Germline CDR1 reads LGHNA; CDR2 reads YNFKEQ. The CDR3 spans 17 residues. The trim removed 7 bases at V and 2 bases at J, leaving 13 bases unmatched. The CDR3 loop reads CASTPTGSSRNTGELFF. CDR3 in DNA: TGTGCCAGCACCCCGACAGGGAGCTCCCGAAACACCGGGGAGCTGTTTTTT.

The CDR3: CASSETLGDSKNIQYF. CDR3 sequence (DNA): TGTGCCAGCAGTGAAACTCTAGGGGACAGCAAAAACATTCAGTACTTC. The chain has TRBV6-1 and TRBJ2-4, with 7 bases that match TRBD1. V was clipped by 2 bases and J by 3 bases; unmatched bases: 7. There are 16 residues in the CDR3. Germline CDR1 is MNHNS and CDR2 is SASEGT.